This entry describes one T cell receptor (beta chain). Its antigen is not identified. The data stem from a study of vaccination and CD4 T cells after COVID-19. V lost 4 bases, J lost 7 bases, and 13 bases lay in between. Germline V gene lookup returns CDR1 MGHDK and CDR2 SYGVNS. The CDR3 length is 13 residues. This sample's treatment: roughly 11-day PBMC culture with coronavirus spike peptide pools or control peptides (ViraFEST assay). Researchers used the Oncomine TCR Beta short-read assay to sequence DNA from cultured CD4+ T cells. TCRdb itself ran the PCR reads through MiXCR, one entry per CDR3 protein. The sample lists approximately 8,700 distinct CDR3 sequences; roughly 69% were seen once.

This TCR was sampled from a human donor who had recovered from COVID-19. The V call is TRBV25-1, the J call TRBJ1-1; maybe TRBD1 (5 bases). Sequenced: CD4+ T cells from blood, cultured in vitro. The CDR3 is CASSGRGWGEAFF. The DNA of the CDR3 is TGTGCCAGCAGTGGACGGGGGTGGGGTGAAGCTTTCTTT.